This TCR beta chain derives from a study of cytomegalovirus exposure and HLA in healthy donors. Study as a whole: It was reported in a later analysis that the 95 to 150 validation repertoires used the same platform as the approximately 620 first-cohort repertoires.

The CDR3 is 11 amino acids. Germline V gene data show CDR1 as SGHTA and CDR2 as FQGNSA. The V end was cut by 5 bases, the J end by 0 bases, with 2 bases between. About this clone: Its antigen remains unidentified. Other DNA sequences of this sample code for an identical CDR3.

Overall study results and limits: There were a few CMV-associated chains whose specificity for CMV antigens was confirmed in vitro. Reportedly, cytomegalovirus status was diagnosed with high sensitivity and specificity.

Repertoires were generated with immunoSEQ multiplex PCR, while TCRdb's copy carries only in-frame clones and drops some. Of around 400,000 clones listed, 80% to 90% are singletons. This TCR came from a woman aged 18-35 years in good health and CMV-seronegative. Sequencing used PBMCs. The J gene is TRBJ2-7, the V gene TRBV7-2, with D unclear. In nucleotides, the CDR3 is TGTGCCAGCAGCCTCTCCTACGAGCAGTACTTC. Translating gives CASSLSYEQYF.